This T cell receptor beta chain was profiled in a study of T cell changes during pregnancy in multiple sclerosis. Repertoires were generated with immunoSEQ multiplex PCR, while TCRdb's copy carries only in-frame clones and drops some. The profile shows about 59,000 clones, 80% to 95% of them singletons. CDR3 size: 17 residues. Trimming at V came to 3 bases and at J to 0 bases, leaving 9 bases not matched to a gene. CDR1 and CDR2 (germline): MGHRA, YSYEKL. The source material was peripheral blood, sampled in the first trimester of pregnancy. The TCR originated in a female donor with multiple sclerosis, enrolled in a pregnancy study. This chain uses TRBV4-1 with TRBJ1-1, with 8 bases lining up with TRBD1. The CDR3 loop is CASSHLLGTGLNTEAFF. CDR3 nucleotide sequence: TGCGCCAGCAGCCACCTCTTGGGGACAGGTTTGAACACTGAAGCTTTCTTT.